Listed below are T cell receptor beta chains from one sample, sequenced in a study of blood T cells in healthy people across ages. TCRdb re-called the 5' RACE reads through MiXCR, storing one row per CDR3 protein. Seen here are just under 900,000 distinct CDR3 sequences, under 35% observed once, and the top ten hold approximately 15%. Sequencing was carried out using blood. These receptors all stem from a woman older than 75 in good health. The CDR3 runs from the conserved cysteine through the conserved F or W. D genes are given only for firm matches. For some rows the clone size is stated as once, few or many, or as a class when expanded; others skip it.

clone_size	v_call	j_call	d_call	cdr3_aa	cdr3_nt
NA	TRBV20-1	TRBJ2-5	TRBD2	CSAFLAGVKQYF	TGCAGTGCTTTTCTAGCGGGAGTTAAGCAGTACTTC
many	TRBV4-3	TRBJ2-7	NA	CASASDRDYEQYF	TGCGCCAGCGCGTCGGACAGAGACTACGAGCAGTACTTC
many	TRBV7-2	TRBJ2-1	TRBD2	CASSLYSSGGASSNEQFF	TGTGCCAGCAGCTTATACTCTAGCGGGGGGGCCTCGAGCAATGAGCAGTTCTTC
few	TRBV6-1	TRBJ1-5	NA	CASGNRYHQPQHF	TGTGCCAGCGGTAATAGGTATCATCAGCCCCAGCATTTT
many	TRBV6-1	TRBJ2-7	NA	CASSEASGFGEQYF	TGTGCCAGCAGTGAAGCATCAGGGTTTGGCGAGCAGTACTTC
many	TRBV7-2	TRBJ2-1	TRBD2	CASRRTSGGAREQFF	TGTGCCAGCAGACGGACTAGCGGGGGGGCCCGTGAGCAGTTCTTC
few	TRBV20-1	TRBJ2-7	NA	CSAHPLDSYEQYF	TGCAGTGCTCACCCACTGGACTCCTACGAGCAGTACTTC
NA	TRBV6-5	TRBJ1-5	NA	CASSLREAPNQPQHF	TGTGCCAGCAGTCTCAGGGAGGCACCCAATCAGCCCCAGCATTTT
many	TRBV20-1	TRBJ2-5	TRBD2	CSARERLAGGRETQYF	TGCAGTGCTAGAGAAAGACTAGCGGGGGGGCGGGAGACCCAGTACTTC
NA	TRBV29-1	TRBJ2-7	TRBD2	CSVTGLDSQQYF	TGCAGCGTTACGGGACTAGATTCCCAGCAGTACTTC
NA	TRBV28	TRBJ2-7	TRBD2	CASISLGGGGSGYEQYF	TGTGCCAGCATCTCACTGGGGGGGGGTGGATCGGGCTACGAGCAGTACTTC
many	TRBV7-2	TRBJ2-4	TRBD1	CASSLPDRGRAKNIQYF	TGTGCCAGCAGCTTGCCGGACAGGGGGCGCGCCAAAAACATTCAGTACTTC
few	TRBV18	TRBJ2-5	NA	CASSPLATNQETQYF	TGTGCCAGCTCACCACTAGCGACAAACCAAGAGACCCAGTACTTC
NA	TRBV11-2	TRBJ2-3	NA	CASSFNLAQAQYF	TGTGCCAGCAGCTTCAATCTAGCCCAAGCGCAGTATTTT
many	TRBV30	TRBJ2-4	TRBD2	CAWRSPSGNIQYF	TGTGCCTGGAGAAGCCCTAGCGGGAACATTCAGTACTTC
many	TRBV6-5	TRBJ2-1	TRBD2	CASSSPGLAGGSYNEQFF	TGTGCCAGCAGTTCCCCGGGACTAGCGGGGGGCTCCTACAATGAGCAGTTCTTC
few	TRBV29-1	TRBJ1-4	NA	CSTKGDNERLFF	TGCAGCACTAAGGGGGATAATGAAAGACTGTTTTTT
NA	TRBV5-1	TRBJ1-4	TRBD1	CASSPAIQGAGEKLFF	TGCGCCAGCAGCCCAGCAATACAGGGGGCCGGAGAAAAACTGTTTTTT
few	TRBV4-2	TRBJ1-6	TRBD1	CASSPSPRQGWDSPLHF	TGTGCCAGCAGCCCTTCCCCACGACAGGGTTGGGATTCACCCCTCCACTTT
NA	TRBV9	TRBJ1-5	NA	CPSSVGPYYQPQHF	TGTCCCAGCAGCGTAGGGCCTTACTATCAGCCCCAGCATTTT
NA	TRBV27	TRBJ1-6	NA	CASSSRTDSLLHF	TGTGCCAGCAGTTCCCGAACAGATTCACTCCTCCACTTT
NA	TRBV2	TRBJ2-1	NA	CASSGGGVYNEQFF	TGTGCCAGCAGTGGGGGGGGCGTCTACAATGAGCAGTTCTTC
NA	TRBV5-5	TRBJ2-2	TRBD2	CASTSGGHYTGELFF	TGTGCCTCGACTAGCGGGGGACATTACACCGGGGAGCTGTTTTTT
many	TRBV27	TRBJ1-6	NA	CASSYNGAGTSPLHF	TGTGCCAGCAGTTACAATGGGGCAGGGACCTCACCCCTCCACTTT
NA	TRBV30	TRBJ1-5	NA	CAWSVQVSPNQPQHF	TGTGCCTGGAGTGTTCAGGTTTCCCCTAATCAGCCCCAGCATTTT
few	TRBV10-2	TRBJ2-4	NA	CASSGGAKNIQYF	TGCGCCAGCAGTGGGGGGGCCAAAAACATTCAGTACTTC
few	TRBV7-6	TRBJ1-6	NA	CASSLRRNNSPLHF	TGTGCCAGCAGCCTCAGGAGAAATAATTCACCCCTCCACTTT
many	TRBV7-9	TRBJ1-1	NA	CASSLSANTEAFF	TGTGCCAGCAGCTTAAGCGCGAACACTGAAGCTTTCTTT
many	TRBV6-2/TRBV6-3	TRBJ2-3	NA	CASSSHRADLTDTQYF	TGTGCCAGCAGTTCCCACCGTGCCGACCTCACAGATACGCAGTATTTT
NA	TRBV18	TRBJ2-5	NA	CASSPTDKVFNEQYF	TGTGCCAGCTCACCAACGGACAAGGTCTTCAATGAGCAGTACTTC
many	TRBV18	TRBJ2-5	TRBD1	CASSRDRGYQETQYF	TGTGCCAGCTCACGGGACAGGGGTTACCAAGAGACCCAGTACTTC
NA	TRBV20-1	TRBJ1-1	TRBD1	CSASPQTGGFTEAFF	TGCAGTGCTAGCCCTCAGACAGGGGGCTTCACTGAAGCTTTCTTT